What follows is one T cell receptor (beta chain) and its context. Its antigen specificity is not known. Nothing much larger sits one base from this clone, and base qualities are not available. One collaborating source in Seattle enrolled patients while the patients were actively infected and followed the patients over time throughout the course of disease. Each collaborating institution followed its own protocols to collect whole blood in K2EDTA tubes. For TCRbeta analysis, collaborators shipped samples as frozen whole blood, isolated PBMCs, or DNA extracted from either of those sample types. The immunoSEQ Assay, a bias-controlled multiplex PCR, was used to amplify TCRbeta CDR3 regions from genomic DNA. The original methods were these. Within the assay, amplification of reference gene primers was used to estimate how many nucleated cells each sample contained. To quantify the absolute abundance of each unique TCRbeta CDR3 rearrangement, sequence reads were collapsed and filtered. For each sample, productive Simpson clonality was calculated as the square root of Simpson's diversity index over productive rearrangements. TCRdb's version of the immuneACCESS table is confined to in-frame rearrangements and falls short of the full clone set. An unresolved V gene accounts for under half of the shortfall where checked; the remainder is of unknown origin. V, J and clone size derive from that table, while D and trimming were established from the DNA sequence. The sample table contains around 92,000 clones; only one count was recorded for approximately 79% of them. 3.9% of the sample goes to the ten largest clones.

The CDR3 goes from the cysteine to the phenylalanine over 14 residues. The only DNA kept is the CDR3, 42 bases in frame from the first base. The CDR1 and CDR2 encoded by the germline V gene are MNHEY and SVGAGI. V was cut back by 2 bases and J by 4 bases, leaving a gap of 11 bases between them. This entry is derived from a study of blood T cell repertoires in COVID-19 (dated by TCRdb to the early 2020s). Concerning the study at large: Collaborator samples came from the United States, Italy and Spain and covered acute and convalescent phases of COVID-19. The prospective study material was composed of cDNA or gDNA derived from T cells, B-cell-depleted T cells, or PBMCs. Subjects who had been exposed to COVID-19, were actively infected with it, or had recovered from it provided the deeply sampled blood TCRbeta repertoires that made up the dataset. A freely available public database, intended as a resource for researchers studying the immune response to SARS-CoV-2, is where the repertoires were released. Samples came from the ongoing ImmuneRACE study (first 160 participants) plus 1,254 subjects from 6 global collaborators. The sample metadata nearly always contained a de-identified subject ID, COVID-19 status, age in years and sex. Where available, HLA class I and class II types were obtained from metadata supplied by the sample provider rather than from assay-based typing.

Points the paper makes about the study in general: Clinical and demographic metadata were provided uncurated, with the amount varying by source and participant.

The source material was peripheral blood. The chain couples TRBV6-5 to TRBJ1-2; the D gene is possibly TRBD1, with 6 bases matching. The sequence derives from an older man with COVID-19, enrolled during active disease. Read as DNA, the sequence is TGTGCCAGCAGTTACAACAGGGACGTCTATGGCTACACCTTC. Its protein reads: CASSYNRDVYGYTF.